Ten or more counts support the clone carrying this T cell receptor (beta chain). This CDR3 spans 14 amino acids. Trimming shortened V by 5 bases and J by 0 bases, and 8 bases separated the two germline ends. Template material for amplifying TCR beta CDR3 regions consisted of RNA transcripts. An initial round of RT-PCR targeting the TCR CDR3 relied on the HTBI primer set. TCRdb reprocessed the multiplex PCR reads with MiXCR, giving one entry per CDR3 protein. The table includes hundreds of thousands of distinct CDR3 sequences, 16% detected once. The source of the sample is a study of T cells in Graves' hyperthyroidism and ophthalmopathy. Study information: Before treatment of any kind, peripheral blood was taken at initial diagnosis.

The gene calls are TRBV12-3 or TRBV12-4 and TRBJ1-3; no clear D. The TCR originated in a young woman with Graves' hyperthyroidism. Sequenced sample: blood. The CDR3 reads CASSEDASGNTIYF. As DNA, the CDR3 is TGTGCCAGCAGTGAAGATGCCTCTGGAAACACCATATATTTT.